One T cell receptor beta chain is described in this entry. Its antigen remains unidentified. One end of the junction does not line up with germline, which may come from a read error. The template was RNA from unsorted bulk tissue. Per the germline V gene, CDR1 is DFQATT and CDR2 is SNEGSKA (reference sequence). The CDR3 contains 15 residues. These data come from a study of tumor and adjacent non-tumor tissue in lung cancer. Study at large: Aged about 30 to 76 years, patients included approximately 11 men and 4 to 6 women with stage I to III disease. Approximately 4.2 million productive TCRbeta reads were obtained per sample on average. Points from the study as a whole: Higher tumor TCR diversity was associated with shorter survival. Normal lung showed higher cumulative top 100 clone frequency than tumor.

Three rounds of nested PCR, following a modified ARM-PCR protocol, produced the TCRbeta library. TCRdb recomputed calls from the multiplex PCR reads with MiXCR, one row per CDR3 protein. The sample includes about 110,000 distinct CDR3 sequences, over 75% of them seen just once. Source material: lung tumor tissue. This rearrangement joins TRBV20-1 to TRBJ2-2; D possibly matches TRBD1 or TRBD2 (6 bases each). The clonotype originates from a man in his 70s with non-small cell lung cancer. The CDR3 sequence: CSAPREGRDTRELFF. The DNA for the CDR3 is TGCAGTGCTCCCCGTGAGGGGCGGGACACCAGGGAGCTGTTTTTT.